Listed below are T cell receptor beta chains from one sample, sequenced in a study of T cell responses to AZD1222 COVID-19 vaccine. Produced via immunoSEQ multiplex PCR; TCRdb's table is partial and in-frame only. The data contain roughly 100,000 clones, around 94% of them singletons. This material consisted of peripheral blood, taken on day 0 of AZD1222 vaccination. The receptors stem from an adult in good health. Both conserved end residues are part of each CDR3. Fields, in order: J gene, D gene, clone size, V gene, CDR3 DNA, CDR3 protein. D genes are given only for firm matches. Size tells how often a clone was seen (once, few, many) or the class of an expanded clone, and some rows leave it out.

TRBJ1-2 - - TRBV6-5 TGTGCCAGCACCGTTGACAGCCCCCCCTATGGCTACACCTTC CASTVDSPPYGYTF
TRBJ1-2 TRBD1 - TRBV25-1 TGTGCCAGCAGTGGAATACTCGGACAGGAAAATGGCTACACCTTC CASSGILGQENGYTF
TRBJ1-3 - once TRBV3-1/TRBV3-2 TGTGCCAGCAGCCATTTTCAGATCTCTGGAAACACCATATATTTT CASSHFQISGNTIYF
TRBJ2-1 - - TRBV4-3 TGCGCCAGCAGCCGGGACGGATGGGGGAATGAGCAGTTCTTC CASSRDGWGNEQFF
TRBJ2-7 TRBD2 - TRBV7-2 TGTGCCAGCAGCCCCGAGGCGGCTAGCGGGGCCTACGAGCAGTACTTC CASSPEAASGAYEQYF
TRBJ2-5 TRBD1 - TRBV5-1 TGCGCCAGCAGCCGGACAGGGGGCGAAGAGACCCAGTACTTC CASSRTGGEETQYF
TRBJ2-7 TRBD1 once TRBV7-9 TGTGCCAGCAGCCCGACAGGGTCTGCGCACGAGCAGTACTTC CASSPTGSAHEQYF
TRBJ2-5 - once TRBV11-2 TGTGCCAGCAGCAACAGCGTAGGGGGTAGGGAGACCCAGTACTTC CASSNSVGGRETQYF
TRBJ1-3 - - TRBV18 TGTGCCAGCTCAGCCGGATTCCCCGTCTCTGGAAACACCATATATTTT CASSAGFPVSGNTIYF
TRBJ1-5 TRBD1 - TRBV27 TGTGCCAGCAGCTGGACAGGGGGCACGGGGCCCAATCAGCCCCAGCATTTT CASSWTGGTGPNQPQHF
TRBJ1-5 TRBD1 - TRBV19 TGTGCCAGTAGTACTACCCCGGGACAGGGGATACAGCCCCAGCATTTT CASSTTPGQGIQPQHF
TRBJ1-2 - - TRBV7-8 TGTGCCAGCAGCAAACTAAATAACGGCTACACCTTC CASSKLNNGYTF
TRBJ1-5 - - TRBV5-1 TGCGCCAGCAGCTTGGTGGGCGGCTACAATCAGCCCCAGCATTTT CASSLVGGYNQPQHF
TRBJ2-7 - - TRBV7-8 TGTGCCAGCAGCCCTATGGGGTACGAGCAGTACTTC CASSPMGYEQYF
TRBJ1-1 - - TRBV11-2 TGTGCCAGCAGCTTAGGAACAACAGGGTCACGGAACACTGAAGCTTTCTTT CASSLGTTGSRNTEAFF
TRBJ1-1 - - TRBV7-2 TGTGCCAGCAGCGAACCCGGACGGATGAACACTGAAGCTTTCTTT CASSEPGRMNTEAFF
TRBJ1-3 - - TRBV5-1 TGCGCCAGCAGCTTGAGGGCAGGGGCCTACTCTGGAAACACCATATATTTT CASSLRAGAYSGNTIYF
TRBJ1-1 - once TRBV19 TGTGCCAGTAGTATACTTGGGCAGGGAAGAACTGAAGCTTTCTTT CASSILGQGRTEAFF
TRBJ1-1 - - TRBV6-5 TGTGCCAGCAGCTCTTTCGGGTCTGAAGCTTTCTTT CASSSFGSEAFF
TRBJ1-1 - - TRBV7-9 TGTGCCAGCAGCTCCTCGGCAGGCCTTAACACTGAAGCTTTCTTT CASSSSAGLNTEAFF
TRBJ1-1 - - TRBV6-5 TGTGCCAGCAGTTTTGGGCGGAACACTGAAGCTTTCTTT CASSFGRNTEAFF
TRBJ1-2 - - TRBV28 TGTGCCAGCAGTCCCCTGGGGGGGGGAAACTATGGCTACACCTTC CASSPLGGGNYGYTF
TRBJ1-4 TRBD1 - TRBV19 TGTGCCAGCGCCGACAGGGGCGCAACTAATGAAAAACTGTTTTTT CASADRGATNEKLFF
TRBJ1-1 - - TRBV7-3 TGTGCCAGCAGCGCCCAGGGCGGAACTGAAGCTTTCTTT CASSAQGGTEAFF
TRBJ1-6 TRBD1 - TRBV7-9 TGTGCCAGCAGCCTGCGGACAGGGCAAAATTCACCCCTCCACTTT CASSLRTGQNSPLHF
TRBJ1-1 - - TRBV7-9 TGTGCCAGCAGCTTAGCGCGGGTGGGGAACACTGAAGCTTTCTTT CASSLARVGNTEAFF
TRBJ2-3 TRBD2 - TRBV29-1 TGCAGCGTTGGGGCGGGGGGGCGAGATACGCAGTATTTT CSVGAGGRDTQYF
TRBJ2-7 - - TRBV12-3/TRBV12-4 TGTGCCAGCGGTTTCCAGGGGATCAACGAGCAGTACTTC CASGFQGINEQYF
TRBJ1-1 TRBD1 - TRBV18 TGTGCCAGCTCACCGAAGGGACAGCGGGACACTGAAGCTTTCTTT CASSPKGQRDTEAFF
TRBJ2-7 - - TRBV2 TGTGCCAGCAGGGGGCTTTCAAGTACCGGCGAGCAGTACTTC CASRGLSSTGEQYF
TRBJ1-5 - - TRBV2 TGTGCCAGCAGTGACGAGGACCTAAAAGGTCAGCCCCAGCATTTT CASSDEDLKGQPQHF
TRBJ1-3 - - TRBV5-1 TGCGCCAGCAGCCCCCTAGACTCTGGAAACACCATATATTTT CASSPLDSGNTIYF
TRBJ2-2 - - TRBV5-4 TGTGCCAGCCTCCCAGAGGGAACCGGGGAGCTGTTTTTT CASLPEGTGELFF
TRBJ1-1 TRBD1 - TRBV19 TGTGCCAGTAGTGAATATCGGACAGGAATGAACACTGAAGCTTTCTTT CASSEYRTGMNTEAFF
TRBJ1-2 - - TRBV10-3 TGTGCCATAAGTAGCTCGAACTATGGCTACACCTTC CAISSSNYGYTF
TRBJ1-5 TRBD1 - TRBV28 TGTGCCAGCAGTACTAGTAGACAGGGGACGAATCAGCCCCAGCATTTT CASSTSRQGTNQPQHF
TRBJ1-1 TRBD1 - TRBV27 TGTGCCAGCAGTCTCTTAGGGGGCGCATTTACTGAAGCTTTCTTT CASSLLGGAFTEAFF
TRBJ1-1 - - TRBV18 TGTGCCAGCTCATCGGACGGGAACACTGAAGCTTTCTTT CASSSDGNTEAFF
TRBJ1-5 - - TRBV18 TGTGCCAGCTCACCGACCGTAGAGGCTCAGCCCCAGCATTTT CASSPTVEAQPQHF
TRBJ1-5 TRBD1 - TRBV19 TGTGCCAGTAGTCAACGGAAAAGACAGGGGGCCGGGCAGCCCCAGCATTTT CASSQRKRQGAGQPQHF
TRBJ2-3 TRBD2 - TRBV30 TGTGCCTGGAGTACCCGTACTAGCGGGAGCACAGATACGCAGTATTTT CAWSTRTSGSTDTQYF
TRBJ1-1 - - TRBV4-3 TGCGCCAGCAGCCAAGCGGTCACGGCTGAAGCTTTCTTT CASSQAVTAEAFF
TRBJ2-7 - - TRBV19 TGTGCCAGTACACTTACCGGAGCCGGACGTGGCGAGCAGTACTTC CASTLTGAGRGEQYF
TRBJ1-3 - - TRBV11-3 TGTGCCAGCAGCTTAGACTGGAGCTCTGGAAACACCATATATTTT CASSLDWSSGNTIYF
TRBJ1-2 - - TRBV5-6 TGTGCCAGCAGCTTGGAGTACAACTATGGCTACACCTTC CASSLEYNYGYTF
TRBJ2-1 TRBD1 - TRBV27 TGTGCCAGCAGTTCCCACCGGGACAGGGGCTATGAGCAGTTCTTC CASSSHRDRGYEQFF
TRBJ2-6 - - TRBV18 TGTGCCAGCTCACCCCCAACACGATTGTCTGGGGCCAACGTCCTGACTTTC CASSPPTRLSGANVLTF
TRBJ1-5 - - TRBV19 TGTGCCAGTAGTATCGGGTCGGGGGGCAATCAGCCCCAGCATTTT CASSIGSGGNQPQHF
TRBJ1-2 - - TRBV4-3 TGCGCCAGCAGCCCCTTCCTGGGGGATAGTGGCTACACCTTC CASSPFLGDSGYTF
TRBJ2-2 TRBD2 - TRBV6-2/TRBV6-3 TGTGCCAGCAGTTCCGGGGGGATCACCGGGGAGCTGTTTTTT CASSSGGITGELFF
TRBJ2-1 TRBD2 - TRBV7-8 TGTGCCAGCAGCCGAGTAGCGGGGGGGCGGAATGAGCAGTTCTTC CASSRVAGGRNEQFF
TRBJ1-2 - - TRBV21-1 TGTGCCAGCAGCGAGAGGGGACACGGCTGGGCTCTCTATGGCTACACCTTC CASSERGHGWALYGYTF
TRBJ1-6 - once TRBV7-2 TGTGCCAGCAGCCTTGGGGGAGGTTATTCACCCCTCCACTTT CASSLGGGYSPLHF
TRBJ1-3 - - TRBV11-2 TGTGCCAGCAGCTTAGCAGGGATCTTTGGAAACACCATATATTTT CASSLAGIFGNTIYF
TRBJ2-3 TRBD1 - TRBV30 TGTGCCTGGGTAATCCAGGGGGCTAGCACAGATACGCAGTATTTT CAWVIQGASTDTQYF
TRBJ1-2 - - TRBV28 TGTGCCAGCAGTTCCGGGAGCTTATATGGCTACACCTTC CASSSGSLYGYTF
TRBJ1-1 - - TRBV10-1 TGCGCCAGCAGTGAAGGTCGATACGGGGATGAAGCTTTCTTT CASSEGRYGDEAFF
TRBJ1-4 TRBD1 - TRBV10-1 TGCGCCAGCAGGAGCACGGGGGGGCGGACAGGATCGGATGAAAAACTGTTTTTT CASRSTGGRTGSDEKLFF
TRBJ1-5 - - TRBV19 TGTGCCAGTAGTATTGGGGATAGCAATCAGCCCCAGCATTTT CASSIGDSNQPQHF
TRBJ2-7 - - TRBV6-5 TGTGCCAGCATTTTGAAGCAGAAGTCCTACGAGCAGTACTTC CASILKQKSYEQYF